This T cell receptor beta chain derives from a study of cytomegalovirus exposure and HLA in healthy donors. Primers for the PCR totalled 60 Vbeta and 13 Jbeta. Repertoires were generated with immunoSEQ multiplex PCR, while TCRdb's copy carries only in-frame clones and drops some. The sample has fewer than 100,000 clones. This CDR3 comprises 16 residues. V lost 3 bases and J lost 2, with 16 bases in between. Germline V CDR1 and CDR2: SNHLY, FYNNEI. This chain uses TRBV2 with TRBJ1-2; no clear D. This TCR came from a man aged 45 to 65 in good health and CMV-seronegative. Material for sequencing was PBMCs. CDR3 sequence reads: CASSDIEVANNYGYTF. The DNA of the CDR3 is TGTGCCAGCAGTGATATAGAGGTGGCGAACAACTATGGCTACACCTTC.